The clone carrying this T cell receptor (beta chain) was found many times. The antigen is unknown. This record belongs to a study of T cells after yellow fever vaccination. CDR1 is SQVTM and CDR2 is ANQGSEA in the germline V gene. The ends lost 1 base at V and 3 bases at J; junction bases unmatched: 6. The CDR3 is 15 amino acids. Using its own MiXCR run on the 5' RACE reads, TCRdb lists one record per CDR3 protein. There are some 250,000 distinct CDR3 sequences in the sample; roughly 4% occur only once, and under 20% lies in the top ten. General study results and limits: Contaminating bulk clonotypes could be abundant in FACS-sorted repertoires. Compared with primary, the secondary response was weaker and peaked at day 5, not 15. The booster saw the reappearance of most primary-vaccination clones (around 96% CD4, roughly 87% CD8).

The receptor's source is a young man who received the YFV17D yellow fever vaccine. This specimen was PBMCs, taken 15 days after the yellow fever booster vaccination. V usage is TRBV29-1 and J usage is TRBJ2-3; 8 nucleotides match TRBD1. Here the CDR3 reads CSVEVGRGRTDTQYF. The CDR3 DNA sequence: TGCAGCGTTGAAGTGGGCAGGGGGCGGACAGATACGCAGTATTTT.